The entry below describes one T cell receptor beta chain. Its target is unknown. This CDR3 spans 14 amino acids. Germline lookup yields CDR1 MNHEY and CDR2 SMNVEV (reference sequence). V gave up 6 bases and J gave up 4 bases, with 15 bases separating them. This entry comes from a study of metastatic and nonmetastatic thyroid tumors. Overall study context: Thyroid patients, malignant and benign, had repertoires compared across blood and tumor or nodule tissue. Study-wide points: As reported, TCR beta diversity in blood and tumor was significantly higher in malignant thyroid tumors than in benign nodules.

TCRdb reanalyzed the PCR reads via MiXCR. Of about 4,200 clones in the sample, approximately 19% were seen once. No treatment of any kind had been given to any patient before thyroid surgery. Sequencing was carried out using adjacent normal tissue. This receptor was obtained from a male donor with papillary thyroid cancer or a benign thyroid nodule (not recorded which). Some clones in this sample may be carry-over from other donors' samples. V is TRBV27 and J is TRBJ1-1; D not certain. The CDR3 is CASSPTRVGTEAFF. CDR3 nucleotides: TGTGCCAGCAGCCCGACAAGAGTAGGCACTGAAGCTTTCTTT.